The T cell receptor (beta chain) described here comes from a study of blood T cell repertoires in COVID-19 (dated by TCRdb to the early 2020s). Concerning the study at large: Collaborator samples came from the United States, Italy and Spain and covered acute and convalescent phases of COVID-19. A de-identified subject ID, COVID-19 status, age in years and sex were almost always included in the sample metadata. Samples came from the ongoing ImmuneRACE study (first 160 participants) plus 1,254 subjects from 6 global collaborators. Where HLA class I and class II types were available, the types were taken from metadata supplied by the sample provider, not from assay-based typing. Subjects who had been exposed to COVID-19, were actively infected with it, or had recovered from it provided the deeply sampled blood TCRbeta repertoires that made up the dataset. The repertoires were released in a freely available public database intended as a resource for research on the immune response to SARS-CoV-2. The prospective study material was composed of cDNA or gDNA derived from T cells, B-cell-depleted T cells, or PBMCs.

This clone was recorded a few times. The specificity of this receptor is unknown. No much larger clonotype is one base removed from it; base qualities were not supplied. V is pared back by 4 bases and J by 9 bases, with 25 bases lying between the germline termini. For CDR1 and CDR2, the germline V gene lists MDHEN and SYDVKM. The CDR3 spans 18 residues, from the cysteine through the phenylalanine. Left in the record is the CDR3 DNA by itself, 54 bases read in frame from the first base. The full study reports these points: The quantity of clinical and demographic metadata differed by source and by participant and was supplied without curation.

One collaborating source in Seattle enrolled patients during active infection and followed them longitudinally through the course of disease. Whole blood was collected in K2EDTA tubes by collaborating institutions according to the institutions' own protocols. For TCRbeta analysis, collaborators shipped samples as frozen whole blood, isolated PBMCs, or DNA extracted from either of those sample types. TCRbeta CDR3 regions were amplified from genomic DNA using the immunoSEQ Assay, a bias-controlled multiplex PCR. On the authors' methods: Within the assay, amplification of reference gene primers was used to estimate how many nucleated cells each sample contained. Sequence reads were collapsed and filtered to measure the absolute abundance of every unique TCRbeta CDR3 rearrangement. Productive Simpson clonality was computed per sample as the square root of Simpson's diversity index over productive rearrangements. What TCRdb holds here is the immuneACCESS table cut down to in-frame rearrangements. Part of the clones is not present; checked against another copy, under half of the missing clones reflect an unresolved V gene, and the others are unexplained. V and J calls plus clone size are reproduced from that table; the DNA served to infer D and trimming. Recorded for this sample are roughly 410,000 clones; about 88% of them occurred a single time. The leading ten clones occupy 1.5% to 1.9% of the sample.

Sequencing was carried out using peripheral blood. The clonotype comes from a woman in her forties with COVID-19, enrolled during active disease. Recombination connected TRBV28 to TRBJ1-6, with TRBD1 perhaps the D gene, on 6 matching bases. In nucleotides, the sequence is TGTGCCAGCAGTTCTCTAGTAGGGGGAGGGCGAAGGGGTTCACCCCTCCACTTT. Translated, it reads CASSSLVGGGRRGSPLHF.